This TCR beta chain was recorded in a study of post-analysis software for immune sequencing data. Background on the study: Relapsing-remitting, secondary progressive and progressive-relapsing forms made up the multiple sclerosis disease courses. Findings and caveats of the study: Comparison of patients with controls showed four or five TRBV segments more frequent in patients, TRBV5-6, TRBV5-1 and TRBV20-1 among them.

The germline gives CDR1 KGHSH, CDR2 LQKENI. CDR3 length equals 14 residues. V was trimmed by 3 bases and J by 5 bases, leaving 11 bases between them. Tagging with unique molecular identifiers was a feature of the TCR beta cDNA libraries. One entry per CDR3 protein results from TCRdb running MiXCR on the PCR reads. The sample shows a few hundred thousand distinct CDR3 sequences, 30% to 45% of them seen only once. A note on this clonotype: Its specificity is unknown.

This receptor was identified in a girl aged 10-17 years with multiple sclerosis. Specimen: blood. The chain uses TRBV18 and TRBJ2-1; D is perhaps TRBD1 (6 bases). The CDR3 sequence: CASSPGAEDNEQFF. CDR3 bases: TGTGCCAGCTCACCGGGGGCTGAGGACAATGAGCAGTTCTTC. Together with reference TRBV18 and TRBJ2-1, the CDR3 gives the full variable domain: NAGVMQNPRHLVRRRGQEARLRCSPMKGHSHVYWYRQLPEEGLKFMVYLQKENIIDESGMPKERFSAEFPKEGPSILRIQQVVRGDSAAYFCASSPGAEDNEQFFGPGTRLTVL.